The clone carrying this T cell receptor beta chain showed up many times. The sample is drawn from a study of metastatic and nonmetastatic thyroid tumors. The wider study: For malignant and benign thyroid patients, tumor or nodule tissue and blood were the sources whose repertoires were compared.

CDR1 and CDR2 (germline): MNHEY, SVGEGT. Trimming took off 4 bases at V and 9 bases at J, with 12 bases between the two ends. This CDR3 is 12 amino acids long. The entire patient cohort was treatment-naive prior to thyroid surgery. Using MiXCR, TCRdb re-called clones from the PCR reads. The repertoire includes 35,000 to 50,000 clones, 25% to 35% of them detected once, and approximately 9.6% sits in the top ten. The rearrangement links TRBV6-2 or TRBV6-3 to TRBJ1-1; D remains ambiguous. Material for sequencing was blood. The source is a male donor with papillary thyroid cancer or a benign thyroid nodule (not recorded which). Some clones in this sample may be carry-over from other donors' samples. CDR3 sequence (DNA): TGTGCCAGCAGTTCGCTCAGGCGTCAAGCTTTCTTT. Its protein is CASSSLRRQAFF.